These 8 T cell receptor beta chains share one sample of origin, sequenced in a study of T cells expressing NK-cell markers. For each CDR3 protein, TCRdb gives one entry from its re-call of the 5' RACE reads, without DNA. The sample has 550,000 to 600,000 distinct CDR3 sequences, and its top ten clones hold around 3.3%. Sequencing was done on a sample of blood T cells: a sorted CD56 or NKG2C T cell subset, CD4+ or CD8+ T cells, or bulk PBMC T cells (not recorded which). Receptors originate from a man aged 18 to 30 in good health.

This chain uses TRBV15 with TRBJ2-1; there is no DNA to check the TCRdb D call of TRBD2. The germline CDR1 and CDR2 sequences are LNHNV and YYDKDF (reference sequence). This CDR3 spans 12 amino acids. CDR3: CATSRAVDSQFF.

The chain couples TRBV6-2 or TRBV6-3 to TRBJ2-3. This CDR3 spans 15 amino acids. Germline values: CDR1 MNHEY, CDR2 SVGEGT. The CDR3 is CASRSSFLGTDTQYF.

J is TRBJ2-7 and V is TRBV20-1; checking the TCRdb D call of TRBD2 is not possible without DNA. Germline V gives CDR1 DFQATT, CDR2 SNEGSKA (reference sequence). This CDR3 comprises 12 residues. The CDR3 spells CSGGRDRYEQYF.

The rearrangement uses TRBV24-1 and TRBJ2-3; checking the TCRdb D call of TRBD1 is not possible without DNA. The CDR3 has 14 amino acids. The germline V gene has CDR1 KGHDR and CDR2 SFDVKD. The CDR3 loop is CATETGISTDTQYF.

The chain joins TRBV5-1 to TRBJ2-7; TCRdb picks TRBD1, but there is no DNA to check that call. Germline V gene data show CDR1 as SGHRS and CDR2 as YFSETQ. This CDR3 region has 14 residues. CDR3 protein: CASSPAGQHYEQYF.

The chain employs TRBV12-3 or TRBV12-4 and TRBJ1-1; TCRdb lists TRBD1, though no DNA is available to test this call. This CDR3 contains 16 residues. The CDR3: CASSLIPGQGSPEAFF.

The chain is built from TRBV9 and TRBJ2-2; TCRdb selects TRBD1, and the lack of DNA leaves this call unchecked. CDR3 length: 16 amino acids. Germline V gene lookup returns CDR1 SGDLS and CDR2 YYNGEE. CDR3: CASSVGDRVRTGELFF.

The J gene is TRBJ2-2, the V gene TRBV6-2 or TRBV6-3; no DNA is available, so the TRBD2 call from TCRdb remains unchecked. Germline CDR1 reads MNHEY; CDR2 reads SVGEGT. The CDR3 spans 14 residues. The CDR3 here is CASRGLASSGELFF.